This T cell receptor (beta chain) derives from a study of blood T cell repertoires in COVID-19 (dated by TCRdb to the early 2020s). Study-wide context: Collaborator samples came from the United States, Italy and Spain and covered acute and convalescent phases of COVID-19. Nearly every sample came with metadata listing a de-identified subject ID, COVID-19 status, age in years and sex. The repertoires were released in a freely available public database intended as a resource for research on the immune response to SARS-CoV-2. The material from the prospective study consisted of cDNA or gDNA derived from T cells, B-cell-depleted T cells, or PBMCs. The dataset comprised deeply sampled blood TCRbeta repertoires from subjects exposed to, actively infected with, or recovered from COVID-19. Samples came from the ongoing ImmuneRACE study (first 160 participants) plus 1,254 subjects from 6 global collaborators. HLA class I and class II types, where available, came from metadata supplied by the sample provider rather than from assay-based typing.

This clone appeared once. What antigen it recognizes has not been identified. No base quality information exists; no much larger clone differs at one position. Another Seattle source contributed samples from volunteer blood donors who had recovered from COVID-19. Whole blood was collected in K2EDTA tubes by collaborating institutions according to the institutions' own protocols. For TCRbeta analysis, collaborators shipped samples in one of three forms: frozen whole blood, isolated PBMCs, or DNA extracted from either of those sample types. Points the paper makes about the study in general: The quantity of clinical and demographic metadata differed by source and by participant and was supplied without curation.

Taken from cysteine to phenylalanine, the CDR3 has 14 residues. The entry retains the CDR3 DNA only, 42 bases that are in frame from base 1. CDR1 and CDR2 are drawn from the germline V gene: KGHSH, LQKENI. V lost 8 bases and J lost 0 bases; the stretch between them is 11 bases long. TCRbeta CDR3 regions were amplified from genomic DNA using the immunoSEQ Assay, a bias-controlled multiplex PCR. The published analysis was carried out like this. The number of nucleated cells in each sample was estimated from the amplification of reference gene primers within the assay. To quantify the absolute abundance of each unique TCRbeta CDR3 rearrangement, sequence reads were collapsed and filtered. For each sample, productive Simpson clonality was calculated as the square root of Simpson's diversity index across productive rearrangements. Entries here come from immuneACCESS through TCRdb and include only in-frame sequences with V and J called. Some clones fail to appear in such tables; in the studies checked, an unresolved V gene covers under half of the shortfall, and the cause of the remainder is unknown. The V and J calls and clone size were taken over from that table, and D and trimming were inferred from the DNA. For this sample there are 220,000 or so clones; around four fifths appear just once. The ten largest clones add up to more than 4.5% of the sample.

This clonotype originated in a woman in her fifties or sixties who had recovered from COVID-19. The sequenced material came from peripheral blood. The rearrangement joined TRBV18 to TRBJ1-3; the D gene cannot be named for sure. This receptor has the CDR3 CASERAGSGNTIYF. The DNA reads as follows: TGTGCCAGCGAAAGAGCGGGCTCTGGAAACACCATATATTTT.